One and the same sample provided the 24 T cell receptor beta chains below, sequenced in a study of T cell responses to AZD1222 COVID-19 vaccine. Profiled with immunoSEQ multiplex PCR; TCRdb holds only in-frame clones, not every one. This table holds tens of thousands of clones, approximately 90% found once. Sequencing was performed on peripheral blood, taken on day 0 of AZD1222 vaccination. These receptors were collected from an adult in good health.

This clone came up a few times. The chain recombines TRBV5-1 with TRBJ1-6, with 8 bases identical to TRBD1. Losses at the gene ends were 4 bases for V and 9 bases for J; bases not matched to a gene: 6. The germline CDR1 and CDR2 sequences are SGHRS and YFSETQ. The CDR3 has 14 residues. The DNA for the CDR3 is TGCGCCAGCAGCGTTGGACAGGGCGGTTCACCCCTCCACTTT. Its translation is CASSVGQGGSPLHF.

In this sample, this clone turned up once. The J gene is TRBJ2-1, the V gene TRBV4-2, with 10 bases that match TRBD1. Germline V CDR1 and CDR2: LGHNA, YNFKEQ. The ends lost 4 bases at V and 7 bases at J; junction bases unmatched: 13. The CDR3 has 17 amino acids. CDR3: CASSRRPDGTGANEQFF. The CDR3 DNA is TGTGCCAGCAGCCGAAGGCCCGACGGGACAGGGGCGAATGAGCAGTTCTTC.

The chain combines TRBV6-5 with TRBJ2-7, with TRBD1 identical over 10 bases. With 8 bases clipped from V and 2 bases from J, the junction kept 6 bases outside the gene matches. The CDR3 extends over 14 amino acids. From germline, CDR1 is MNHEY and CDR2 SVGAGI. The CDR3 loop reads CASFWTGGTYEQYF. DNA of the CDR3: TGTGCCAGCTTCTGGACAGGGGGGACCTACGAGCAGTACTTC.

This clone was seen a single time. V usage is TRBV18 and J usage is TRBJ2-1; D is unclear. This CDR3 is built from 11 residues. Germline values: CDR1 KGHSH, CDR2 LQKENI. V was pared by 3 bases and J by 7 bases, with 4 bases between. The CDR3 is CASSPRNEQFF. The CDR3 coding sequence is TGTGCCAGCTCACCTCGGAATGAGCAGTTCTTC.

V usage is TRBV4-1 and J usage is TRBJ1-2, with TRBD1 matching over 9 bases. After removal of 3 bases from V and 3 bases from J, the junction contained 11 bases not matched to a gene. Germline CDR1 reads MGHRA; CDR2 reads YSYEKL. The CDR3 extends over 17 amino acids. The CDR3 sequence is CASSQGQGLPSDYGYTF. In DNA form, the CDR3 reads TGCGCCAGCAGCCAGGGACAGGGCCTTCCCAGCGACTATGGCTACACCTTC.

The rearrangement uses TRBV6-5 and TRBJ2-7; D is tentatively TRBD1 or TRBD2 (5 bases each). The CDR3 runs 13 residues. Germline V gene data show CDR1 as MNHEY and CDR2 as SVGAGI. V lost 5 bases and J lost 5, with 13 bases in between. The DNA of the CDR3 is TGTGCCAGCAGTCCAGAGGGACGCCACGAGCAGTACTTC. The encoded protein is CASSPEGRHEQYF.

The chain links TRBV9 to TRBJ2-3; 12 bases are a match to TRBD2. Germline V lookup: CDR1 SGDLS, CDR2 YYNGEE. With 1 base clipped from V and 5 bases from J, the junction kept 5 bases outside the gene matches. There are 16 residues in the CDR3. The CDR3 loop is CASSVLAGGSGDTQYF. In DNA form, the CDR3 reads TGTGCCAGCAGCGTACTAGCGGGGGGGTCCGGAGATACGCAGTATTTT.

V and J are TRBV18 and TRBJ2-7; TRBD1 matches 9 bases. V shed 4 bases and J 6 bases; nucleotides not matched to a gene: 4. Germline V gives CDR1 KGHSH, CDR2 LQKENI. This CDR3 is built from 13 residues. Here the CDR3 DNA reads TGTGCCAGCTCACGAGGGACAGGGCTCGAGCAGTACTTC. This gives the protein CASSRGTGLEQYF.

The J gene is TRBJ1-1, the V gene TRBV30; the D gene is possibly TRBD1 (6 bases). Germline CDR1 is GTSNPN and CDR2 is SVGIG (reference sequence). The V and J ends lost 4 bases and 1 base respectively, with 7 bases between them. CDR3 length: 12 residues. This CDR3 is CAWKTGNTEAFF. The CDR3, as DNA: TGTGCCTGGAAGACAGGGAACACTGAAGCTTTCTTT.

This rearrangement joins TRBV5-3 to TRBJ2-7, with 11 bases aligning to TRBD1. TRBV5-3 is assigned to the ORF class and has an uncertain function. V was clipped by 1 base and J by 3 bases; unmatched bases: 3. This CDR3 is 15 amino acids long. The CDR3, as DNA: TGTGCCAGAAGCTTGCGGACAGGGGGCGACTACGAGCAGTACTTC. This gives the protein CARSLRTGGDYEQYF.

This chain joins TRBV7-9 and TRBJ2-7; 11 nucleotides align to TRBD1. This CDR3 contains 15 residues. The junction had 5 bases not matched to a gene; V was cut back by 5 bases and J by 2 bases. Germline CDR1 reads SEHNR; CDR2 reads FQNEAQ (reference sequence). The CDR3 DNA reads as TGTGCCAGCAGCCCCGGGACAGGGGGAGCCTACGAGCAGTACTTC. As protein: CASSPGTGGAYEQYF.

In this sample, this clone turned up a few times. This chain connects TRBV4-1 to TRBJ1-1; D uncertain. V gave up 1 base and J gave up 0 bases, with 12 bases separating them. Per the germline V gene, CDR1 is MGHRA and CDR2 is YSYEKL. The CDR3 sequence is 16 residues long. The CDR3 DNA is TGCGCCAGCAGCCAAGGGGCTGCCTTCATGAACACTGAAGCTTTCTTT. Translated, it gives CASSQGAAFMNTEAFF.

The chain combines TRBV9 with TRBJ1-1; D is unclear. Trimming removed 3 bases from V and 0 bases from J, with 6 bases in between. The CDR3 covers 13 residues. Germline V gives CDR1 SGDLS, CDR2 YYNGEE. The CDR3 spells CASSGNLNTEAFF. DNA for the CDR3: TGTGCCAGCAGCGGTAACCTGAACACTGAAGCTTTCTTT.

The chain couples TRBV4-3 to TRBJ1-2; no definite D call. V was cut by 0 bases and J by 8 bases, with 10 bases left in between. Germline-derived CDR1 and CDR2 are LGHNA and YSLEER. The CDR3 extends over 13 amino acids. CDR3 bases: TGCGCCAGCAGCCAAGATTTGCGTATCGGCTACACCTTC. It yields the protein CASSQDLRIGYTF.

The genes are TRBV6-2 or TRBV6-3 and TRBJ1-2; TRBD1 aligns across 7 bases. There are 13 residues in the CDR3. The V and J ends lost 2 bases and 3 bases, in that order; junction bases with no gene match: 0. The germline gives CDR1 MNHEY, CDR2 SVGEGT. This CDR3 reads CASSYTGDYGYTF. In DNA form, the CDR3 reads TGTGCCAGCAGTTACACAGGGGACTATGGCTACACCTTC.

V usage is TRBV30 and J usage is TRBJ1-4; D gene uncertain. V lost 4 bases and J 10 bases, leaving 16 bases between the germline ends. Germline lookup yields CDR1 GTSNPN and CDR2 SVGIG (reference sequence). The CDR3 extends over 13 amino acids. CDR3 loop: CAWNRDASRKLFF. CDR3 DNA: TGTGCCTGGAACCGCGATGCTTCACGAAAACTGTTTTTT.

This rearrangement joins TRBV29-1 to TRBJ2-3; D not resolved. Germline V CDR1 and CDR2: SQVTM, ANQGSEA. V gave up 4 bases and J gave up 0 bases, with 11 bases separating them. This CDR3 spans 14 amino acids. CDR3 amino acids: CSVGVSLSTDTQYF. CDR3 DNA sequence: TGCAGCGTTGGCGTCTCTCTGAGCACAGATACGCAGTATTTT.

The chain combines TRBV7-9 with TRBJ1-4; 8 bases are shared with TRBD1. In germline, CDR1 is SEHNR, CDR2 FQNEAQ (reference sequence). This CDR3 spans 16 amino acids. After removal of 4 bases from V and 8 bases from J, the junction contained 12 bases not matched to a gene. CDR3 DNA sequence: TGTGCCAGCAGCTCGCCAGAGGGCAGGGGGCGAGAAAAACTGTTTTTT. Translation gives CASSSPEGRGREKLFF.

The V and J genes are TRBV5-6 and TRBJ2-7; D could derive from TRBD1 or TRBD2 (6 bases each). The V end lost 2 bases, the J end lost 3 bases, and 9 bases lay between the germline ends. Germline-derived CDR1 and CDR2 are SGHDT and YYEEEE. The CDR3 totals 13 residues. CDR3 nucleotide sequence: TGTGCCAGCAGCTTAGGGGGGTACTACGAGCAGTACTTC. Its translation: CASSLGGYYEQYF. The variable domain in full, completed from reference TRBV5-6 and TRBJ2-7, reads DAGVTQSPTHLIKTRGQQVTLRCSPKSGHDTVSWYQQALGQGPQFIFQYYEEEERQRGNFPDRFSGHQFPNYSSELNVNALLLGDSALYLCASSLGGYYEQYFGPGTRLTVT.

The rearrangement links TRBV5-1 to TRBJ2-7, with 10 bases fitting TRBD1. CDR3 length: 15 residues. Losses at the gene ends were 2 bases for V and 6 bases for J; bases not matched to a gene: 8. From germline, CDR1 is SGHRS and CDR2 YFSETQ. The DNA of the CDR3 is TGCGCCAGCAGCTTACGACAGGGGGCTGGGAGCGAGCAGTACTTC. This encodes CASSLRQGAGSEQYF.

The rearrangement joins TRBV7-2 to TRBJ1-5; no definite D call. Trimming took 2 bases from V and 5 from J, leaving 7 bases between them. The CDR3 loop spans 13 amino acids. The germline V gene encodes CDR1 SGHTA and CDR2 FQGNSA. Here the CDR3 reads CASSLYGDQPQHF. The DNA of the CDR3 is TGTGCCAGCAGCTTATACGGTGATCAGCCCCAGCATTTT.

The rearrangement links TRBV4-1 to TRBJ2-1, with 11 positions matching TRBD2. In germline, CDR1 is MGHRA, CDR2 YSYEKL. Losses at the gene ends were 4 bases for V and 2 bases for J; bases not matched to a gene: 7. The CDR3 covers 17 residues. CDR3 region: CASSRGVSGGAYNEQFF. CDR3 in DNA: TGCGCCAGCAGCCGAGGCGTTAGCGGGGGGGCCTACAATGAGCAGTTCTTC.

The sample holds one count of this clone. This rearrangement joins TRBV3-1 (or the pseudogene TRBV3-2) to TRBJ1-1; the match to TRBD1 covers 9 bases. Trimming removed 6 bases from V and 5 bases from J; junction bases left unmatched: 10. The germline gives CDR1 LGHDT, CDR2 YNNKEL (reference sequence). There are 15 residues in the CDR3. The CDR3 sequence: CASRVGDREFTEAFF. The DNA for the CDR3 is TGTGCCAGCAGAGTCGGGGACAGGGAATTTACTGAAGCTTTCTTT.

This clone has just one count. The chain recombines TRBV9 with TRBJ2-1, with a weak D call TRBD2 (5 bases). This CDR3 is built from 14 residues. CDR1 is SGDLS, CDR2 YYNGEE, per germline. V was cut by 4 bases and J by 5 bases, with 13 bases left in between. The CDR3 DNA follows: TGTGCCAGCAGCTCCAGGACGGAGGACAATGAGCAGTTCTTC. Translated, it gives CASSSRTEDNEQFF.